These 20 T cell receptor beta chains came from one sample sequenced in a study of tumor T cells in aggressive B-cell lymphoma. The data were produced by immunoSEQ multiplex PCR, yet TCRdb's version contains in-frame clones alone and is incomplete. This table holds 6,000 to 9,000 clones, around 83% found once. Sequenced: tumor tissue. The receptors originated from an adult with diffuse large B cell lymphoma.

The chain is built from TRBV4-3 and TRBJ2-7; 8 nucleotides agree with TRBD1. The CDR3 is 15 residues long. J lost 2 bases, V lost 3 bases, and 6 bases had no gene match. Per the germline V gene, CDR1 is LGHNA and CDR2 is YSLEER. CDR3 loop: CASSQTTGDAYEQYF. The CDR3 DNA follows: TGCGCCAGCAGCCAGACGACAGGGGACGCCTACGAGCAGTACTTC.

The chain carries TRBV19 and TRBJ1-1, with D possibly TRBD1 on 6 matching bases. The CDR3 is made up of 13 amino acids. Deletions cut 9 bases from V and 2 bases from J, with 13 bases between. Germline assignment: CDR1 LNHDA and CDR2 SQIVND (reference sequence). The DNA of the CDR3 is TGTGCCAGCCTCGGACAGCTTAACACTGAAGCTTTCTTT. It specifies CASLGQLNTEAFF.

In DNA form, the CDR3 reads TGTGCCAGCAGTTCCGGACAGTTCAATCAGCCCCAGCATTTT. Translation gives CASSSGQFNQPQHF. This chain joins TRBV6-5 and TRBJ1-5; maybe TRBD1 (6 bases). V lost 4 bases, J lost 3 bases, and 10 bases lay in between. CDR1 and CDR2 (germline): MNHEY, SVGAGI. This CDR3 region has 14 residues.

The count of this clone is one. The CDR3 reads CASSEEEGWGPQHF. The CDR3 nucleotides are TGTGCCAGCAGTGAAGAGGAGGGCTGGGGGCCCCAGCATTTT. The genes are TRBV2 and TRBJ1-5; no clear D gene. V lost 1 base and J 9 bases, leaving 13 bases between the germline ends. CDR1 and CDR2 (germline): SNHLY, FYNNEI. The CDR3 is 14 amino acids.

This clone was counted a single time. The CDR3 reads CASSDGTRGFAEQFF. CDR3 sequence (DNA): TGTGCCAGCAGTGACGGGACTAGAGGATTCGCTGAGCAGTTCTTC. The genes are TRBV2 and TRBJ2-1; TRBD2 agrees at 8 bases. Germline V lookup: CDR1 SNHLY, CDR2 FYNNEI. V shed 3 bases, J shed 9 bases, and the junction held 10 bases outside the gene matches. The CDR3 covers 15 residues.

The chain couples TRBV7-9 to TRBJ2-7, with 8 positions matching TRBD1. The V and J ends lost 5 bases and 3 bases, in that order; junction bases with no gene match: 6. This CDR3 spans 14 amino acids. CDR1 is SEHNR, CDR2 FQNEAQ, per germline (reference sequence). CDR3 DNA: TGTGCCAGCAGCCCAGACAGGGGATTCTACGAGCAGTACTTC. It is translated as CASSPDRGFYEQYF. The full variable domain, rest sourced from reference TRBV7-9 and TRBJ2-7, is DTGVSQNPRHKITKRGQNVTFRCDPISEHNRLYWYRQTLGQGPEFLTYFQNEAQLEKSRLLSDRFSAERPKGSFSTLEIQRTEQGDSAMYLCASSPDRGFYEQYFGPGTRLTVT.

V usage is TRBV7-9 and J usage is TRBJ2-5; perhaps TRBD2 as D (5 bases). The CDR3 length is 14 residues. The V end lost 0 bases, the J end lost 4 bases, and 9 bases lay between the germline ends. The germline V gene has CDR1 SEHNR and CDR2 FQNEAQ (reference sequence). CDR3 sequence (DNA): TGTGCCAGCAGCTTAGCGTCGGAGGCAGAGACCCAGTACTTC. Translation gives CASSLASEAETQYF. The variable domain in full, completed from reference TRBV7-9 and TRBJ2-5, reads DTGVSQNPRHKITKRGQNVTFRCDPISEHNRLYWYRQTLGQGPEFLTYFQNEAQLEKSRLLSDRFSAERPKGSFSTLEIQRTEQGDSAMYLCASSLASEAETQYFGPGTRLLVL.

The chain links TRBV4-2 to TRBJ2-1, with D possibly matching TRBD2 (6 bases). Germline V CDR1 and CDR2: LGHNA, YNFKEQ. The CDR3 is 15 residues long. V was pared by 1 base and J by 9 bases, with 16 bases between. CDR3 sequence reads: CASSQALLAATEQFF. CDR3 nucleotides: TGTGCCAGCAGCCAAGCCCTACTAGCAGCTACTGAGCAGTTCTTC.

The chain has TRBV4-3 and TRBJ2-7; D unclear. The V end lost 1 base, the J end lost 0 bases, and 10 bases lay between the germline ends. The germline V gene encodes CDR1 LGHNA and CDR2 YSLEER. CDR3 length: 15 residues. CDR3 sequence (DNA): TGCGCCAGCAGCCAAGGGCGGCTGAGCTCCTACGAGCAGTACTTC. It yields the protein CASSQGRLSSYEQYF.

The chain is built from TRBV2 and TRBJ2-5, with 9 bases identical to TRBD1. Trimming removed 4 bases from V and 3 bases from J; junction bases left unmatched: 6. The germline gives CDR1 SNHLY, CDR2 FYNNEI. This CDR3 comprises 15 residues. CDR3 sequence reads: CASSAPGQGKETQYF. The CDR3 DNA reads TGTGCCAGCAGTGCCCCGGGACAGGGAAAAGAGACCCAGTACTTC.

The chain uses TRBV6-6 and TRBJ2-7; possibly TRBD1 for D (5 bases). The germline V and J ends were trimmed by 4 bases and 3 bases, with 7 bases remaining between them. The CDR3 is 12 residues long. Germline CDR1 and CDR2: MNHNY and SVGAGI (reference sequence). The CDR3 loop reads CASSSQGYEQYF. CDR3 DNA: TGTGCCAGCAGTTCCCAGGGCTACGAGCAGTACTTC.

This clone was picked up a small number of times. The rearrangement uses TRBV19 and TRBJ1-6, with D perhaps TRBD1 (6 bases). V dropped 6 bases and J dropped 7 bases, with 16 bases sitting between them. The CDR3 length is 15 residues. Germline values: CDR1 LNHDA, CDR2 SQIVND (reference sequence). CDR3 protein: CASSPRRGANSPLHF. CDR3 bases: TGTGCCAGTAGCCCCCGCAGGGGCGCGAATTCACCCCTCCACTTT.

The J gene is TRBJ2-7, the V gene TRBV19; no definite D call. The germline V gene encodes CDR1 LNHDA and CDR2 SQIVND (reference sequence). V gave up 5 bases and J gave up 6 bases, with 14 bases separating them. The CDR3 contains 13 residues. As DNA, the CDR3 is TGTGCCAGTAGTCCCCGTGATAGCTTCGAGCAGTACTTC. Translation: CASSPRDSFEQYF.

The chain has TRBV5-4 and TRBJ2-3; the match to TRBD2 covers 7 bases. CDR1 SGHNT and CDR2 YYREEE come from the germline V gene (reference sequence). With 3 bases clipped from V and 1 base from J, the junction kept 8 bases outside the gene matches. The CDR3 sequence is 16 residues long. CDR3 bases: TGTGCCAGCAGCTGGGGGGAGGGCGGGGGCACAGATACGCAGTATTTT. This gives the protein CASSWGEGGGTDTQYF.

This sequence joins TRBV2 and TRBJ2-4, with D possibly matching TRBD1 (6 bases). The V gene's germline CDR1 is SNHLY and CDR2 FYNNEI. The CDR3 is 15 amino acids. The germline V and J ends were trimmed by 3 bases and 3 bases, with 12 bases remaining between them. The CDR3 reads CASSDPRGDKNIQYF. CDR3 bases: TGTGCCAGCAGTGACCCCAGGGGAGACAAAAACATTCAGTACTTC.

The chain uses TRBV7-3 and TRBJ2-1; 9 bases match TRBD2. The CDR3 is 13 amino acids. Germline assignment: CDR1 SGHTA and CDR2 FQGTGA. V was clipped by 9 bases and J by 7 bases; unmatched bases: 7. The CDR3 coding sequence is TGTGCCAGTGGTCTAGCGGGAAAAAATGAGCAGTTCTTC. Its protein product is CASGLAGKNEQFF.

The CDR3 nucleotides read TGTGCCAGCTCCGGGGGTCTAGTCGAGGCCAACGTCCTGACTTTC. This codes for CASSGGLVEANVLTF. The rearrangement links TRBV28 to TRBJ2-6, with D possibly TRBD2 on 6 matching bases. CDR1 MDHEN and CDR2 SYDVKM come from the germline V gene. Trimming shortened V by 8 bases and J by 6 bases, and 17 bases separated the two germline ends. The CDR3 runs 15 residues.

As concerns this clone: This same CDR3 is encoded by further DNA sequences in the sample. The chain joins TRBV7-9 to TRBJ2-1; 11 bases map to TRBD2. V lost 4 bases to trimming and J lost 2 bases; unmatched junction nucleotides: 1. CDR1 SEHNR and CDR2 FQNEAQ come from the germline V gene (reference sequence). There are 15 residues in the CDR3. The CDR3 sequence: CASSSGLAAYNEQFF. CDR3 bases: TGTGCCAGCAGCTCGGGACTAGCGGCCTACAATGAGCAGTTCTTC.

The J gene is TRBJ1-5, the V gene TRBV5-3; D is perhaps TRBD1 (6 bases). TRBV5-3 is labeled an ORF, and its function is uncertain. The CDR3 has 17 amino acids. V was shortened by 0 bases and J by 5 bases, with 18 bases between the two germline ends. CDR3 loop: CARSLGVSNREYQPQHF. The CDR3 coding sequence is TGTGCCAGAAGCTTGGGGGTCTCGAACAGGGAATATCAGCCCCAGCATTTT.

The rearrangement joins TRBV7-9 to TRBJ1-1, with 9 positions matching TRBD1. The CDR3 spans 14 residues. Germline trimming cut 5 bases from V and 5 bases from J; bases unmatched to any gene: 6. CDR1 and CDR2 (germline): SEHNR, FQNEAQ (reference sequence). The CDR3 reads CASSLQGTGTEAFF. The CDR3 nucleotides are TGTGCCAGCAGCCTACAAGGGACAGGGACTGAAGCTTTCTTT.